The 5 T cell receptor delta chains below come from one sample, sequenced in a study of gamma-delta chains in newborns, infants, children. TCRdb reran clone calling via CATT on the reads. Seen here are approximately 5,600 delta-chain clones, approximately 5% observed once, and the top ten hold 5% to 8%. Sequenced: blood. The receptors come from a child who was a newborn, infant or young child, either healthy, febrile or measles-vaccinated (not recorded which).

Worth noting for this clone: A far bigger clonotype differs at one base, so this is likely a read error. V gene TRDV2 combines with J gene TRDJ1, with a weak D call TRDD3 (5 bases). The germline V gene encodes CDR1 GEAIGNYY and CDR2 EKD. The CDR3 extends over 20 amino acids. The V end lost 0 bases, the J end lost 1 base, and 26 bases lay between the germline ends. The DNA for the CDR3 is TGTGCCTGTGACACCTTGGGGACTTTTTCGCCATCTGGGACCACCGATAAACTCATCTTT. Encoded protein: CACDTLGTFSPSGTTDKLIF.

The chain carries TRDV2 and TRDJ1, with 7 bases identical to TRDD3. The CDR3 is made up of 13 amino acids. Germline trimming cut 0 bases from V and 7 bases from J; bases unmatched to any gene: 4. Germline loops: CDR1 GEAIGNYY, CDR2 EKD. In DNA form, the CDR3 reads TGTGCCTGTGACACCGGCTGGGGGGGTAAACTCATCTTT. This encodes CACDTGWGGKLIF.

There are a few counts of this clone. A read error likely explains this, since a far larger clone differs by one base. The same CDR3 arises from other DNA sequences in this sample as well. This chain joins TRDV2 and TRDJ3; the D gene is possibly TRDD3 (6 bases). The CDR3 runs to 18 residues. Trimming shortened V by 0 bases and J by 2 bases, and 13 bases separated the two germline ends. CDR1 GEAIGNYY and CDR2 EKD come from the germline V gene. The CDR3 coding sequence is TGTGCCTGTGACACCGTGGGGGCCTCCCCCTGGGACACCCGACAGATGTTTTTC. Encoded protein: CACDTVGASPWDTRQMFF.

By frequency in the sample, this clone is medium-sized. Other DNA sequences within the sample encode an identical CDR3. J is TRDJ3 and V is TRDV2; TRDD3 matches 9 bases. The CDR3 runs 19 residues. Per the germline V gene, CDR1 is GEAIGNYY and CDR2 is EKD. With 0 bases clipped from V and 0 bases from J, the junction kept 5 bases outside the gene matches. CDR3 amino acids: CACDTVLGDASWDTRQMFF. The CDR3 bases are TGTGCCTGTGACACCGTGCTGGGGGATGCCTCCTGGGACACCCGACAGATGTTTTTC.

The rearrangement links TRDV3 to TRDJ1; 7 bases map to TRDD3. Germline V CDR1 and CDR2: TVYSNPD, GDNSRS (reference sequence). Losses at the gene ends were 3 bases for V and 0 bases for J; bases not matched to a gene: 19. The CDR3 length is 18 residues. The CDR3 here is CALKRLRGDRLYTDKLIF. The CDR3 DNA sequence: TGTGCCTTAAAGCGGCTACGGGGGGATCGTTTGTACACCGATAAACTCATCTTT.